Listed below are T cell receptor beta chains from one sample, sequenced in a study of blood T cells in healthy people across ages. TCRdb ran MiXCR on the 5' RACE reads and lists one entry per CDR3 protein. The repertoire includes about 670,000 distinct CDR3 sequences, 52% of them detected once, and roughly 14% sits in the top ten. Specimen: blood. These receptor sequences come from a woman of 80 years or more in good health. The CDR3 runs from the conserved cysteine through the conserved F or W. Fields, in order: D gene, V gene, clone size, J gene, CDR3 length, CDR3 DNA, CDR3 protein. D genes are given only for firm matches. Size tells how often a clone was seen (once, few, many) or the class of an expanded clone, and some rows leave it out.

-	TRBV11-2	few	TRBJ2-1	12	TGTGCCAGCAGCCATAGTGGCGATGAGCAGTTCTTC	CASSHSGDEQFF
TRBD2	TRBV7-2	few	TRBJ2-1	18	TGTGCCAGCAGCCCCCCTCAGATACTAGCGGGGGGTTACAATGAGCAGTTCTTC	CASSPPQILAGGYNEQFF
TRBD2	TRBV25-1	-	TRBJ2-1	14	TGTGCCAGCAGTGGAGCGGGAGTTTACAATGAGCAGTTCTTC	CASSGAGVYNEQFF
-	TRBV5-1	once	TRBJ2-1	14	TGCGCCAGCAGCGTTGGACGAACCAACAATGAGCAGTTCTTC	CASSVGRTNNEQFF
-	TRBV12-3/TRBV12-4	-	TRBJ1-3	12	TGTGCCAGCAGCACCGTTGGAAACACCATATATTTT	CASSTVGNTIYF
-	TRBV6-1	few	TRBJ2-1	16	TGTGCCAGCAGTGGTTTGAGGGGCCGGTCCTACAATGAGCAGTTCTTC	CASSGLRGRSYNEQFF
TRBD2	TRBV11-2	many	TRBJ2-7	18	TGTGCCAGCAGCTTAGTCGGACTAGCGGGAGTAACGCGCCACGAGCAGTACTTC	CASSLVGLAGVTRHEQYF
-	TRBV5-5	many	TRBJ2-1	15	TGTGCCAGCAGCCTGGGACTGTTTCTCTACAATGAGCAGTTCTTC	CASSLGLFLYNEQFF
-	TRBV30	-	TRBJ1-2	18	TGTGCCTGGAGGGTAGTTCGCAGGGCCTACCGTTCTAACTATGGCTACACCTTC	CAWRVVRRAYRSNYGYTF
-	TRBV6-5	-	TRBJ1-2	12	TGTTCCGGCAGTGAGGGCAACTATGGCTACACCTTC	CSGSEGNYGYTF
TRBD1	TRBV15	once	TRBJ1-1	15	TGTGCCACCAGCAGAGATACAGGGGTGAACACTGAAGCTTTCTTT	CATSRDTGVNTEAFF
-	TRBV10-3	-	TRBJ1-2	13	TGTGCCATCAGTGAGTCGACAGGAGAGGGCTACACCTTC	CAISESTGEGYTF
TRBD2	TRBV25-1	medium-sized	TRBJ2-5	16	TGTGCCAGCAGTGACTCTACTAGCGGGTCAGCGGGGACCCAGTACTTC	CASSDSTSGSAGTQYF
-	TRBV10-3	-	TRBJ2-5	15	TGTGCCATCAGTGAGTCGGACTTCTCTGGAGAGACCCAGTACTTC	CAISESDFSGETQYF
-	TRBV5-5	few	TRBJ2-3	16	TGTGCCAGCAGTTACCGAACCGCGTCGGGGGCAGATACGCAGTATTTT	CASSYRTASGADTQYF
TRBD1	TRBV29-1	many	TRBJ2-5	12	TGCAGCGTTACAGGGGGTCAAGAGACCCAGTACTTC	CSVTGGQETQYF
TRBD1	TRBV28	few	TRBJ2-1	18	TGTGCCAGCAGACCCCTGGGGACAGGGGGGTCCTCCTACAATGAGCAGTTCTTC	CASRPLGTGGSSYNEQFF
-	TRBV4-2	-	TRBJ1-5	15	TGTGCCAGCAGGGACGAACAGGGACCCCCCCAACCCCAGCATTTT	CASRDEQGPPQPQHF
-	TRBV20-1	few	TRBJ2-3	15	TGCAGTGCTAGAAGGGGGACCGCGGGCACAGATACGCAGTATTTT	CSARRGTAGTDTQYF
TRBD1	TRBV6-6	many	TRBJ1-1	14	TGTGCCAGCAGACCGGGACAGGAGTCAGTCCGAGCTTTCTTT	CASRPGQESVRAFF
TRBD1	TRBV12-3/TRBV12-4	-	TRBJ1-1	14	TGTGCCAGCAGACTACAGGGGATGGTCACTGAAGCTTTCTTT	CASRLQGMVTEAFF
-	TRBV20-1	many	TRBJ1-1	13	TGCAGTGCCCCGCCGGGGGCGAACACTGAAGCTTTCTTT	CSAPPGANTEAFF
TRBD1	TRBV5-6	-	TRBJ2-7	15	TGTGCCAGCAGCTTAGGGACAGGCGCTTTGGGCGAGCAGTACTTC	CASSLGTGALGEQYF
TRBD2	TRBV29-1	-	TRBJ2-3	14	TGCAGCGTTAGAGGACTAGTTGGAACAGATACGCAGTATTTT	CSVRGLVGTDTQYF
-	TRBV18	many	TRBJ2-1	13	TGTGCCAGCTCACCATATCAGTACAATGAGCAGTTCTTC	CASSPYQYNEQFF
TRBD2	TRBV5-1	many	TRBJ2-3	15	TGCGCCAGCAGCTTGTACAGCGGGAGTCAAGATACGCAGTATTTT	CASSLYSGSQDTQYF
-	TRBV7-2	many	TRBJ2-1	13	TGTGCCAGCAGCTCCGGGACACCCAATGAGCAGTTCTTC	CASSSGTPNEQFF
-	TRBV2	-	TRBJ1-1	15	TGTGCCAGCAGTGAAGCGCTCGGCCGAAACACTGAAGCTTTCTTT	CASSEALGRNTEAFF
-	TRBV20-1	-	TRBJ1-2	13	TGCAGTGCTCCACATGGGGACAACTATGGCTACACCTTC	CSAPHGDNYGYTF
-	TRBV12-3/TRBV12-4	-	TRBJ1-2	11	TGTGCCAGCATCGGGCAGTCCGGCTACACCTTC	CASIGQSGYTF
TRBD2	TRBV3-1	-	TRBJ2-5	20	TGTGCCAGCAGCTCATCAGCTAGCGGGAGAGTCAGTGTCCGTAAAGAGACCCAGTACTTC	CASSSSASGRVSVRKETQYF
-	TRBV7-3	many	TRBJ2-3	16	TGTGCCAGCAGCCCTTTACTTTCAAGCACCCCGGTTACGCAGTATTTT	CASSPLLSSTPVTQYF
TRBD1	TRBV18	many	TRBJ2-3	16	TGTGCCAGCTCATCGGACAGGGGGCTAACAACAGATACGCAGTATTTT	CASSSDRGLTTDTQYF
TRBD1	TRBV10-3	-	TRBJ2-7	14	TGTGCCATCACCGAGGACAGGGGAAGCGACGAGCAGTACTTC	CAITEDRGSDEQYF
TRBD1	TRBV29-1	-	TRBJ2-1	15	TGCAGCGCAGCCCGTCGACAGGGGGTAGACAATGAGCAGTTCTTC	CSAARRQGVDNEQFF
TRBD2	TRBV5-1	many	TRBJ2-7	12	TGCGCCAGCAGCTTTGCGGGAGGGGAGCAGTACTTC	CASSFAGGEQYF
-	TRBV2	-	TRBJ2-2	16	TGTGCCAGCCGTCCCCCCGGACTATCGAACACCGGGGAGCTGTTTTTT	CASRPPGLSNTGELFF
-	TRBV9	-	TRBJ2-3	15	TGTGCCGGCAGCGCCGATAGCGGACCCACAGATACGCAGTATTTT	CAGSADSGPTDTQYF
-	TRBV7-2	few	TRBJ1-6	11	TGTGCCAGCACCTTCAGTTCACCCCTCCACTTT	CASTFSSPLHF
TRBD2	TRBV15	many	TRBJ2-5	15	TGTGCCACCAGCAGCATACTAGCGTCTCAAGAGACCCAGTACTTC	CATSSILASQETQYF
-	TRBV5-6	once	TRBJ2-5	16	TGTGCCAGCAGCTTGGGTGGCAGCCTTTACCAAGAGACCCAGTACTTC	CASSLGGSLYQETQYF
-	TRBV28	many	TRBJ2-7	16	TGTGCCAGCAGTTCACCTGTAAAGTCCACTTTCTACGAGCAGTACTTC	CASSSPVKSTFYEQYF
TRBD1	TRBV2	-	TRBJ2-3	14	TGTGCCAGCGGGTTGGGGACAGGGGAGGATACGCAGTATTTT	CASGLGTGEDTQYF
-	TRBV20-1	few	TRBJ2-1	11	TGCAGTGCTAGACGTTACAATGAGCAGTTCTTC	CSARRYNEQFF
TRBD1	TRBV6-1	-	TRBJ2-7	16	TGTGCCAGCAGGGACCAACGGGACAGGATAACCTACGAGCAGTACTTC	CASRDQRDRITYEQYF
-	TRBV4-1	-	TRBJ2-2	14	TGCGCCAGCAGCCAAGAAGGGGGGACCGGGGAGCTGTTTTTT	CASSQEGGTGELFF
TRBD2	TRBV12-3/TRBV12-4	-	TRBJ2-7	14	TGTGCCAGCAGGGGGACTAGCGGGGGTTACGAGCAGTACTTC	CASRGTSGGYEQYF
-	TRBV20-1	-	TRBJ2-3	15	TGCAGTGCTAGACCCTCCCGACGGGAGAGGGATACGCAGTATTTT	CSARPSRRERDTQYF
-	TRBV4-2	few	TRBJ2-5	15	TGTGCCAGCAGCCGCAAGCAGGGAGACGAAGAGACCCAGTACTTC	CASSRKQGDEETQYF
-	TRBV5-6	few	TRBJ1-2	14	TGTGCCAGCACCCCCTTGGACTCGGTCTATGGCTACACCTTC	CASTPLDSVYGYTF
-	TRBV3-1	many	TRBJ1-2	13	TGTGCCAGCAGCCAAGGTCGAACGGGTGGCTACACCTTC	CASSQGRTGGYTF
TRBD2	TRBV7-2	-	TRBJ2-3	15	TGTGCCAGCATTAGCGGGGGGGCCCGGTCAGATACGCAGTATTTT	CASISGGARSDTQYF
-	TRBV7-2	few	TRBJ1-2	15	TGTGCCAGCAGCTCGCCCGGTGGGGCCAACTATGGCTACACCTTC	CASSSPGGANYGYTF
-	TRBV5-1	-	TRBJ2-5	13	TGCGCCAGCAGCACGACAGTACCGGAGACCCAGTACTTC	CASSTTVPETQYF
-	TRBV7-9	many	TRBJ2-7	15	TGTGCCAGCAGCTTAGAGTTGACAGGCTCCTACGAGCAGTACTTC	CASSLELTGSYEQYF
TRBD2	TRBV3-1	-	TRBJ2-7	17	TGTGCCAGCAGCCCCCGGATCACTAGCGGGAGTAACCACGAGCAGTACTTC	CASSPRITSGSNHEQYF